The 3 T cell receptor beta chains listed next were all sequenced from one sample in a study of cytomegalovirus exposure and HLA in healthy donors. PCR amplification relied on 60 Vbeta primers (plus 13 Jbeta primers). This table comes from immunoSEQ multiplex PCR, and its TCRdb copy is limited to in-frame clones, with some not included. The sample lists some 150,000 clones, more than 60% occurring once. The specimen was PBMCs. The receptors come from a woman between 40 and 55 years old in good health and CMV-seronegative.

The chain is built from TRBV6-5 and TRBJ2-7, with TRBD2 matching 7 bases. V lost 0 bases to trimming and J lost 7 bases; unmatched junction nucleotides: 0. Per germline, CDR1 MNHEY and CDR2 SVGAGI. This CDR3 has 12 amino acids. The CDR3 nucleotides are TGTGCCAGCAGTTACTCCGGGGGGGAGCAGTACTTC. This sequence encodes CASSYSGGEQYF.

The chain combines TRBV7-6 with TRBJ2-3; 9 bases align to TRBD1. The CDR3 runs 16 residues. The J segment lost 6 bases and the V segment lost 0 bases, leaving 7 bases of the junction unmatched. Germline V gene sequence: CDR1 SGHVS, CDR2 FNYEAQ. The CDR3, as DNA: TGTGCCAGCAGCTTAGCTCCACAGGGGGCAGCGGATACGCAGTATTTT. It is translated as CASSLAPQGAADTQYF.

The chain links TRBV6-1 to TRBJ2-5; possible D gene TRBD2, 6 bases. The V end lost 8 bases, the J end lost 1 base, and 8 bases lay between the germline ends. Germline V gene lookup returns CDR1 MNHNS and CDR2 SASEGT. This CDR3 comprises 12 residues. CDR3 loop: CASVAAQETQYF. The CDR3 bases are TGTGCCAGCGTAGCGGCCCAAGAGACCCAGTACTTC.